The next 5 T cell receptor beta chains were all read from a single sample in a study of T cell responses to AZD1222 COVID-19 vaccine. Assay used: immunoSEQ multiplex PCR; TCRdb lists only in-frame clones, some missing. The sample has some 83,000 clones, about 87% seen once. The sequencing here drew on peripheral blood, taken on day 0 of AZD1222 vaccination. All receptors come from an adult in good health.

For the CDR3, the DNA is TGCGCCAGCAGCTTGGCCCTGACAGGGGGCAGGCCTCAAGAGACCCAGTACTTC. Protein: CASSLALTGGRPQETQYF. The chain has TRBV5-1 and TRBJ2-5, with 10 nucleotides matching TRBD1. Germline V gene data show CDR1 as SGHRS and CDR2 as YFSETQ. The CDR3 covers 18 residues. The V gene end was trimmed by 0 bases and the J gene end by 2 bases; junction bases not matched to a gene: 10.

The gene calls are TRBV6-4 and TRBJ1-6; D may be TRBD1 (6 bases). The germline V gene has CDR1 MRHNA and CDR2 SNTAGT. The length of the CDR3 is 15 residues. Trimming removed 4 bases from V and 7 bases from J, with 14 bases in between. The CDR3 here is CASSALQGGNSPLHF. Written as DNA, the CDR3 is TGTGCCAGCAGTGCCCTACAGGGTGGGAATTCACCCCTCCACTTT.

The chain joins TRBV5-8 to TRBJ2-7; D may be TRBD1 (6 bases). Germline V gives CDR1 SGHTS, CDR2 YDEGEE. The germline V and J ends were trimmed by 10 bases and 2 bases, with 16 bases remaining between them. This CDR3 contains 13 residues. CDR3 in DNA: TGTGCCCATAGGGGGACGTATACCTACGAGCAGTACTTC. Amino acids: CAHRGTYTYEQYF.

This chain connects TRBV27 to TRBJ2-7; 7 bases line up with TRBD1. This CDR3 comprises 16 residues. Germline V lookup: CDR1 MNHEY, CDR2 SMNVEV (reference sequence). The V segment lost 5 bases and the J segment 7 bases; nucleotides outside the gene matches: 17. CDR3 region: CASSPKRQGPSGEQYF. In DNA form, the CDR3 reads TGTGCCAGCAGTCCCAAACGACAGGGACCCTCGGGGGAGCAGTACTTC.

This chain uses TRBV19 with TRBJ1-2; a possible D gene is TRBD1 (6 bases). Trimming shortened V by 6 bases and J by 4 bases, and 15 bases separated the two germline ends. The CDR3 has 14 amino acids. Germline V gives CDR1 LNHDA, CDR2 SQIVND (reference sequence). CDR3 sequence: CASRSRGESYGYTF. CDR3 coding DNA: TGTGCCAGTAGATCCAGGGGCGAAAGCTATGGCTACACCTTC.